What follows is one TCR beta chain and its context. These data belong to a study of CDR3 diversity in severe acne. TCRdb independently ran MiXCR on the PCR reads; one entry per CDR3 protein. The repertoire holds roughly 81,000 distinct CDR3 sequences, with 48% as singletons. Germline CDR1 SGHTA, CDR2 FQGNSA. V dropped 5 bases and J dropped 4 bases, with 15 bases sitting between them. This CDR3 is 15 amino acids long. This sequence was found in a male donor in good health, serving as a control. Sequenced material: blood. The chain has TRBV7-2 and TRBJ2-1; weak D call: TRBD2 (7 bases). CDR3 bases: TGTGCCAGCAGCGAGGGGGGGGGCAGGTACAATGAGCAGTTCTTC. This gives the protein CASSEGGGRYNEQFF.